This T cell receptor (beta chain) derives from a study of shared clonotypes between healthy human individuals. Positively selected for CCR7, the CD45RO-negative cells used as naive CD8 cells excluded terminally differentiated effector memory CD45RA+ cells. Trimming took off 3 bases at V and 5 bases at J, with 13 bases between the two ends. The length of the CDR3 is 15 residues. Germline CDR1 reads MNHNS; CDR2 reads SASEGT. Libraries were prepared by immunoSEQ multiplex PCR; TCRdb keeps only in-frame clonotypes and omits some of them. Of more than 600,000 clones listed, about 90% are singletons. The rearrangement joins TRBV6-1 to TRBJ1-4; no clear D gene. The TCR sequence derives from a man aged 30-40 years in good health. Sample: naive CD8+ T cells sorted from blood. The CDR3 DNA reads TGTGCCAGCAGTGACTTTGCACAGCTGAATGAAAAACTGTTTTTT. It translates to CASSDFAQLNEKLFF.